The present TCR beta chain was sequenced within a study of CD8 T cells in Susac syndrome. Overall study context: Patients with Susac syndrome were therapy-naive, on corticosteroids, or on intravenous immunoglobulin alone at the time that blood was drawn.

Fulfillment of recently defined diagnostic criteria for definite or probable disease was shown by the patients with Susac syndrome. TEMRA cells were FACS-enriched, and CD8+ and CD4+ T cells were isolated negatively. Germline V CDR1 and CDR2: KGHSH, LQKENI. This CDR3 region has 13 residues. Trimming cost V 4 bases and J 5 bases, with 9 bases left between them. It was with random hexamers that 0.5 to 1 ug RNA was reverse transcribed. The immunoSEQ assay covered 54 Vbeta and 13 Jbeta segments for CDR3. TCRdb processed the immunoSEQ multiplex PCR reads anew with MiXCR; each CDR3 protein has one entry. The data contain approximately 190,000 distinct CDR3 sequences, 90% to 97% of them singletons.

This TCR derives from a human donor with Susac syndrome. This rearrangement joins TRBV18 to TRBJ1-5; D not resolved. Input material: CD4+ T cells from PBMCs. DNA of the CDR3: TGTGCCAGCTCACAAAACGGGGATCAGCCCCAGCATTTT. It codes for CASSQNGDQPQHF.